The clone carrying this T cell receptor beta chain was detected ten times or more. Antigen specificity is unknown. Diagnosing involved the use of clinical symptoms, serum thyroxine and TRAb, thyroid ultrasound and orbital computed tomography. Authors of the study amplified TCR beta CDR3 regions from RNA transcripts. The HTBI primer set served for first-round RT-PCR of the TCR CDR3. One entry per CDR3 protein, called by TCRdb with MiXCR from the multiplex PCR reads. The sample includes 600,000 to 900,000 distinct CDR3 sequences, about 17% of them seen just once. This sample is drawn from a study of T cells in Graves' hyperthyroidism and ophthalmopathy. Study context: Once the initial diagnosis was made, peripheral blood was obtained before any treatment.

The V gene's germline CDR1 is SEHNR and CDR2 FQNEAQ (reference sequence). The CDR3 extends over 17 amino acids. The ends lost 4 bases at V and 1 base at J; junction bases unmatched: 12. The study, taken as a whole, reports: Blood also contained most expanded thyroid clonotypes above 0.001. A 13 V-J signature model discriminated ophthalmopathy versus stable hyperthyroidism.

The chain uses TRBV7-9 and TRBJ1-1; 7 positions agree with TRBD1. What was sequenced was blood. The TCR sequence derives from a man in his late teens or twenties with Graves' hyperthyroidism. As DNA, the CDR3 is TGTGCCAGCAGCTCCGGACAGGCCCGTGTGTGGAACACTGAAGCTTTCTTT. Translation: CASSSGQARVWNTEAFF.